The 27 T cell receptor beta chains listed next were all sequenced from one sample in a study of T cell changes during pregnancy in multiple sclerosis. Data came from immunoSEQ multiplex PCR; TCRdb stores just in-frame clones and leaves some out. The data hold 35,000 to 45,000 clones, with 85% to 95% observed a single time. The sequenced sample was peripheral blood. Receptors originate from a female donor with multiple sclerosis, enrolled in a pregnancy study.

The chain couples TRBV4-1 to TRBJ2-3; TRBD1 aligns across 8 bases. Trimming cost V 1 base and J 5 bases; bases outside gene matches: 8. This CDR3 is 16 amino acids long. CDR1 and CDR2 (germline): MGHRA, YSYEKL. This CDR3 is CASSQARQGSEDTQYF. The CDR3 DNA reads TGCGCCAGCAGCCAAGCTAGACAGGGGAGCGAAGATACGCAGTATTTT.

The V call is TRBV25-1, the J call TRBJ2-7; D might be TRBD1 (6 bases). This CDR3 comprises 15 residues. The germline V gene encodes CDR1 MGHDK and CDR2 SYGVNS. Trimming stripped 8 bases from V and 3 bases from J, with 20 bases between. CDR3 sequence (DNA): TGTGCCAGCCTGGACCTCCGGGACACCTTCTACGAGCAGTACTTC. It specifies CASLDLRDTFYEQYF.

V is TRBV27 and J is TRBJ2-1, with a tentative D call TRBD1 (6 bases). Trimming shortened V by 4 bases and J by 2 bases, and 12 bases separated the two germline ends. The V gene's germline CDR1 is MNHEY and CDR2 SMNVEV (reference sequence). This CDR3 comprises 15 residues. The CDR3 nucleotides read TGTGCCAGCAGTTCGGACAGAGGCACCTACAATGAGCAGTTCTTC. Its protein product is CASSSDRGTYNEQFF.

The J gene is TRBJ2-6, the V gene TRBV30; D possibly corresponds to TRBD2 (5 bases). CDR1 is GTSNPN, CDR2 SVGIG, per germline (reference sequence). The CDR3 runs 14 residues. V shed 5 bases and J shed 4 bases, with 12 bases lying between them. Here the CDR3 DNA reads TGTGCCTGGGGGCCGGGGTCAGGGGCCAACGTCCTGACTTTC. Its translation: CAWGPGSGANVLTF.

The CDR3 nucleotides read TGTGCCAGTAGTACGCAGGGACGGGGCCAGCCCCAGCATTTT. Its protein product is CASSTQGRGQPQHF. The J gene is TRBJ1-5, the V gene TRBV19; D is perhaps TRBD1 (5 bases). Germline CDR1 and CDR2: LNHDA and SQIVND (reference sequence). The CDR3 covers 14 residues. Trimming took off 4 bases at V and 7 bases at J, with 14 bases between the two ends.

V gene TRBV7-6 combines with J gene TRBJ2-7, with 7 bases lining up with TRBD1. This CDR3 has 16 residues. Germline V gene sequence: CDR1 SGHVS, CDR2 FNYEAQ. The J segment lost 1 base and the V segment lost 5 bases, leaving 11 bases of the junction unmatched. The CDR3 region has the DNA TGTGCCAGCAGCCCCTACGGGGCAGGGGGTTCCTACGAGCAGTACTTC. This codes for CASSPYGAGGSYEQYF.

The chain has TRBV18 and TRBJ2-1; no definite D call. Germline CDR1 KGHSH, CDR2 LQKENI. The CDR3 has 12 residues. Trimming left V 3 bases short and J 7 bases short, with 7 bases between. CDR3: CASSPTMNEQFF. CDR3 nucleotides: TGTGCCAGCTCACCTACTATGAATGAGCAGTTCTTC.

The chain couples TRBV28 to TRBJ1-1; no definite D call. The germline V gene encodes CDR1 MDHEN and CDR2 SYDVKM. CDR3 length: 12 amino acids. Trimming took off 6 bases at V and 11 bases at J, with 16 bases between the two ends. The CDR3 DNA reads as TGTGCCAGCAGCGGACTTCCCCCAGCGGCTTTCTTT. Translation gives CASSGLPPAAFF.

V is TRBV2 and J is TRBJ2-5, with D possibly being TRBD1 or TRBD2 (5 bases each). The germline gives CDR1 SNHLY, CDR2 FYNNEI. The germline V and J ends were trimmed by 7 bases and 5 bases, with 17 bases remaining between them. The CDR3 length is 14 residues. The CDR3 DNA reads TGTGCCAGCAATACCCGGGACCAGGGCGAGACCCAGTACTTC. It yields the protein CASNTRDQGETQYF.

The chain couples TRBV5-1 to TRBJ2-1; 11 positions match TRBD1. V lost 4 bases to trimming and J lost 8 bases; unmatched junction nucleotides: 5. Looked up from germline, CDR1 is SGHRS and CDR2 is YFSETQ. The CDR3 runs to 14 residues. CDR3 residues: CASSDGQGADEQFF. The CDR3 nucleotides are TGCGCCAGCAGCGACGGACAGGGGGCCGATGAGCAGTTCTTC.

The rearrangement uses TRBV6-6 and TRBJ2-3, with no clear D. The CDR3 runs 12 residues. Germline V gene sequence: CDR1 MNHNY, CDR2 SVGAGI (reference sequence). Trimming took off 5 bases at V and 0 bases at J, with 3 bases between the two ends. The DNA for the CDR3 is TGTGCCAGCAGTCAAAGCACAGATACGCAGTATTTT. Protein: CASSQSTDTQYF.

The chain combines TRBV2 with TRBJ2-1; 10 bases map to TRBD2. Germline lookup yields CDR1 SNHLY and CDR2 FYNNEI. J gave up 5 bases and V 1 base, and 11 bases lay outside the gene matches. The CDR3 totals 18 residues. CDR3 DNA: TGTGCCAGCAGTGAAGGGTGGAGGGGGACTAGCGCCGACAATGAGCAGTTCTTC. Translating it yields CASSEGWRGTSADNEQFF.

The V and J genes are TRBV10-3 and TRBJ2-7, with 9 bases aligning to TRBD2. CDR1 ENHRY and CDR2 SYGVKD come from the germline V gene. V gave up 6 bases and J gave up 2 bases; unmatched junction bases: 11. This CDR3 is 16 amino acids long. The CDR3 loop is CAISTLLIAGAYEQYF. CDR3 sequence (DNA): TGTGCCATCAGCACCCTCCTCATAGCGGGAGCCTACGAGCAGTACTTC.

This clone was seen just once. V and J are TRBV11-2 and TRBJ2-7; weak D call: TRBD1 (5 bases). Trimming took off 3 bases at V and 1 base at J, with 13 bases between the two ends. Germline values: CDR1 SGHAT, CDR2 FQNNGV. The CDR3 is made up of 15 amino acids. The CDR3 DNA follows: TGTGCCAGCAGCTTTAACCGAGACAGTTCCTACGAGCAGTACTTC. Protein product: CASSFNRDSSYEQYF.

The chain joins TRBV7-2 to TRBJ2-5; D tentatively fits TRBD1 or TRBD2 (5 bases each). The CDR3 runs 16 residues. Looked up from germline, CDR1 is SGHTA and CDR2 is FQGNSA. The V and J ends lost 1 base and 5 bases respectively, with 17 bases between them. The CDR3 sequence is CASSLEGAPWGETQYF. The CDR3 region has the DNA TGTGCCAGCAGCTTAGAGGGAGCCCCATGGGGGGAGACCCAGTACTTC.

V and J are TRBV27 and TRBJ2-7; 8 bases are shared with TRBD2. CDR3 length: 14 residues. Looked up from germline, CDR1 is MNHEY and CDR2 is SMNVEV (reference sequence). Germline trimming cut 4 bases from V and 3 bases from J; bases unmatched to any gene: 5. CDR3 residues: CASSWTSQSYEQYF. The CDR3 DNA follows: TGTGCCAGCAGTTGGACTAGCCAAAGCTACGAGCAGTACTTC.

The chain has TRBV23-1 and TRBJ2-7; tentatively, D is TRBD1 (6 bases). TRBV23-1 falls under the ORF class, with uncertain function. The CDR3 contains 10 residues. The germline V and J ends were trimmed by 4 bases and 12 bases, with 10 bases remaining between them. The CDR3 sequence is CASSRTGLYF. The DNA of the CDR3 is TGCGCCAGCAGTCGCACAGGGCTGTACTTC.

The rearrangement links TRBV21-1 to TRBJ2-3; TRBD2, the D gene given by the table, was not confirmed from the DNA. TRBV21-1 is a pseudogene locus. The CDR3 is 16 residues long. CDR3 loop: CASSKWVREPRDTQYF. The CDR3 coding sequence is TGTGCCAGCAGCAAATGGGTCCGGGAACCGAGAGATACGCAGTATTTT.

This clone was counted once. The gene calls are TRBV7-7 and TRBJ2-4; tentatively, D is TRBD1 (7 bases). V lost 1 base to trimming and J lost 8 bases, with 15 bases between them. CDR1 is SSHAT, CDR2 FNYEAQ, per germline (reference sequence). This CDR3 is 15 amino acids long. The CDR3 here is CASSLGAGRGDIQYF. DNA of the CDR3: TGTGCCAGCAGCTTAGGGGCCGGCAGGGGGGACATTCAGTACTTC.

This chain connects TRBV11-2 to TRBJ2-3; D is uncertain. The CDR3 loop spans 15 amino acids. Germline CDR1 SGHAT, CDR2 FQNNGV. V was trimmed by 0 bases and J by 7 bases, leaving 14 bases between them. The CDR3 spells CASSLESRKGYTQYF. CDR3 in DNA: TGTGCCAGCAGCTTAGAGTCTAGGAAGGGATATACGCAGTATTTT.

V usage is TRBV6-5 and J usage is TRBJ1-2; 11 bases match TRBD1. The junction had 2 bases not matched to a gene; V was cut back by 2 bases and J by 3 bases. The CDR3 contains 15 residues. Germline V CDR1 and CDR2: MNHEY, SVGAGI. CDR3 coding DNA: TGTGCCAGCAGTTACCAGGACAGGGGGCACTATGGCTACACCTTC. Amino acid sequence: CASSYQDRGHYGYTF.

The rearrangement links TRBV5-3 to TRBJ1-2; the D gene is possibly TRBD1 (6 bases). TRBV5-3 is classed as an ORF, of uncertain function. V lost 4 bases to trimming and J lost 3 bases, with 13 bases between them. The CDR3 is 14 amino acids. CDR3 in amino acids: CARSPEGEYYGYTF. The CDR3, as DNA: TGTGCCAGAAGCCCCGAGGGGGAGTACTATGGCTACACCTTC.

This clone was recorded a few times. The chain is built from TRBV6-6 and TRBJ2-2; 8 nucleotides match TRBD2. Germline CDR1 MNHNY, CDR2 SVGAGI (reference sequence). The CDR3 totals 12 residues. Losses at the gene ends were 6 bases for V and 7 bases for J; bases not matched to a gene: 1. CDR3 in amino acids: CASSREGGELFF. The DNA of the CDR3 is TGTGCCAGCAGCCGGGAGGGCGGGGAGCTGTTTTTT.

The chain carries TRBV30 and TRBJ2-1; D might be TRBD2 (6 bases). This CDR3 spans 18 amino acids. In germline, CDR1 is GTSNPN, CDR2 SVGIG (reference sequence). Between the trimmed V and J ends, which lost 0 bases and 2 bases, there was a span of 20 bases. The CDR3 loop reads CAWSVLGRKGATYNEQFF. DNA for the CDR3: TGTGCCTGGAGTGTCCTCGGGAGAAAGGGAGCCACCTACAATGAGCAGTTCTTC.

This chain joins TRBV7-9 and TRBJ2-5, with D perhaps matching TRBD1 (6 bases). Germline V lookup: CDR1 SEHNR, CDR2 FQNEAQ (reference sequence). The CDR3 consists of 12 residues. Trimming removed 5 bases from V and 5 bases from J, with 9 bases in between. CDR3 in DNA: TGTGCCAGCAGCGTAACAGGGGAGACCCAGTACTTC. Amino acids: CASSVTGETQYF.

The V gene is TRBV6-5, the J gene TRBJ1-5; D possibly corresponds to TRBD1 (5 bases). Trimming pared 2 bases from V and 1 base from J, leaving 9 bases between. The CDR3 contains 15 residues. Germline V lookup: CDR1 MNHEY, CDR2 SVGAGI. The CDR3 spells CASSYDGGSNQPQHF. In DNA, the CDR3 is TGTGCCAGCAGTTACGACGGGGGGAGCAATCAGCCCCAGCATTTT.

The chain is built from TRBV5-1 and TRBJ2-3; 9 bases match TRBD1. Per germline, CDR1 SGHRS and CDR2 YFSETQ. This CDR3 has 17 residues. Trimming at V came to 1 base and at J to 2 bases, leaving 8 bases not matched to a gene. CDR3 protein: CASSLMPGQGSTDTQYF. The CDR3 DNA sequence: TGCGCCAGCAGCTTGATGCCTGGACAGGGGTCCACAGATACGCAGTATTTT. Full variable domain (remainder filled in from reference TRBV5-1 and TRBJ2-3): KAGVTQTPRYLIKTRGQQVTLSCSPISGHRSVSWYQQTPGQGLQFLFEYFSETQRNKGNFPGRFSGRQFSNSRSEMNVSTLELGDSALYLCASSLMPGQGSTDTQYFGPGTRLTVL.